This T cell receptor beta chain was retrieved from a study of blood T cell repertoires in COVID-19 (dated by TCRdb to about 2020). At the level of the whole study: Samples covering the acute and convalescent phases of COVID-19 were provided by collaborators in the United States, Italy and Spain. The prospective study material was composed of cDNA or gDNA derived from T cells, B-cell-depleted T cells, or PBMCs. Deeply sampled blood TCRbeta repertoires from subjects exposed to, actively infected with, or recovered from COVID-19 were included in the dataset. The repertoires were released in a freely available public database intended as a resource for research on the immune response to SARS-CoV-2. The samples were drawn from the first 160 participants of the ongoing ImmuneRACE study and from under 1,500 subjects provided by 6 global collaborators. Sample metadata almost always included a de-identified subject ID, COVID-19 status, age in years and sex. Where available, HLA class I and class II types were obtained from metadata supplied by the sample provider rather than from assay-based typing.

The investigation overall reported the following: Clinical and demographic metadata were provided uncurated, with the amount varying by source and participant.

The table lists this clone with a few counts. It lacks a known antigen. Base qualities are missing; no much larger clone stands one base away. The germline V gene specifies KGHDR as CDR1 and SFDVKD as CDR2. Measured from the cysteine to the phenylalanine, the CDR3 is 15 residues long. Only the CDR3 DNA stays, 45 bases, in frame from base 1. The V end loses 3 bases and the J end loses 1 base, and a stretch of 11 bases separates them. The collaborating institutions used their own protocols to collect whole blood in K2EDTA tubes. For TCRbeta analysis, collaborator samples were shipped as frozen whole blood, as isolated PBMCs, or as DNA extracted from either sample type. TCRbeta CDR3 regions were amplified from genomic DNA by means of the immunoSEQ Assay, a bias-controlled multiplex PCR. The paper's data handling went like this. The number of nucleated cells in each sample was estimated from the amplification of reference gene primers within the assay. To quantify the absolute abundance of each unique TCRbeta CDR3 rearrangement, sequence reads were collapsed and filtered. For each sample, productive Simpson clonality was calculated by taking the square root of Simpson's diversity index across productive rearrangements. TCRdb mirrors the immuneACCESS table, restricted to in-frame sequences. Some clones are absent from its copies; in checked studies, under half trace to an unresolved V gene, and the reason for the others is unknown. From that table come the V and J calls and clone size; the DNA was used to work out D and trimming. For this sample there are about 66,000 clones; more than 70% appear just once. 5.5% to 8% of the sample lies in the top ten.

The sequence links TRBV24-1 to TRBJ2-5; TRBD2 is possibly the D segment (5 matching bases). The receptor was derived from a man aged 50-60 years with active COVID-19. The sample was peripheral blood. DNA sequence: TGTGCCACCAGTGATCCTCGGACTCCCCAAGAGACCCAGTACTTC. This sequence encodes CATSDPRTPQETQYF.